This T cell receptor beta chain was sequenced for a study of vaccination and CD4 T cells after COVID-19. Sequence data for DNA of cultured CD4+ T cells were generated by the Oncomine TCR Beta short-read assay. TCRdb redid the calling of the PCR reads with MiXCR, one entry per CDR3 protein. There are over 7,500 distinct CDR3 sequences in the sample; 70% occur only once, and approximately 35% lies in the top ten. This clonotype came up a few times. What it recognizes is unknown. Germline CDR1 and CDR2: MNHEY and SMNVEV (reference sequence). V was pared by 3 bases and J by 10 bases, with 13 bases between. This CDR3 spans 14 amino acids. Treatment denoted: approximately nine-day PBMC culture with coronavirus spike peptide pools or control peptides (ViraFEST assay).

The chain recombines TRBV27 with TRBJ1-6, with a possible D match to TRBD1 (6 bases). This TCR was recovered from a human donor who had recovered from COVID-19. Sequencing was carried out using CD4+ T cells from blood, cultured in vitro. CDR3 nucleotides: TGTGCCAGCAGTTTCTGGGGGGGCTCATCACCCCTCCACTTT. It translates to CASSFWGGSSPLHF.